This T cell receptor beta chain was recovered during a study of shared clonotypes between healthy human individuals. A few counts support this clone. Using immunoSEQ multiplex PCR, the repertoire was profiled, and TCRdb retains in-frame clones only, with some absent. Of approximately 710,000 clones listed, 90% are singletons. Trimming removed 4 bases from V and 6 bases from J, with 9 bases in between. This CDR3 is built from 12 residues. Germline assignment: CDR1 SGHDN and CDR2 FVKESK. Sequenced material: memory CD8+ T cells from PBMCs. Sample subset: CD45RO+ cells pooled with CCR7-negative TemRA cells. The source is a man between 18 and 35 years old in good health. Some clones in this sample may be carry-over from other donors' samples. This sequence joins TRBV14 and TRBJ1-1, with D uncertain. The CDR3 loop is CASSRLESEAFF. DNA for the CDR3: TGTGCCAGCAGCCGTTTGGAGTCTGAAGCTTTCTTT.